Listed below are T cell receptor beta chains from one sample, sequenced in a study of T cells after yellow fever vaccination. TCRdb recomputed calls from the 5' RACE reads with MiXCR, one row per CDR3 protein. The sample lists 250,000 or so distinct CDR3 sequences, approximately 3.6% occurring once. The sequences come from PBMCs, collected 15 days after the yellow fever booster vaccination. These receptors came from a man aged 18-30 years who received the YFV17D yellow fever vaccine. Both conserved end residues are part of each CDR3. D genes are given only for firm matches. A row's size may be missing; if present it is once, few, many or a size class.

j_call d_call clone_size cdr3_length v_call cdr3_aa cdr3_nt
TRBJ2-5 TRBD2 many 16 TRBV9 CASSVAGGLAQETQYF TGTGCCAGCAGCGTAGCCGGAGGACTAGCGCAAGAGACCCAGTACTTC
TRBJ2-3 NA many 15 TRBV7-2 CASSQMDWKSDTQYF TGTGCCAGCAGCCAGATGGACTGGAAGTCTGATACGCAGTATTTT
TRBJ1-5 TRBD1 many 17 TRBV7-2 CASSLAQGQGGNQPQHF TGTGCCAGCAGCTTAGCGCAAGGACAGGGAGGCAATCAGCCCCAGCATTTT
TRBJ2-3 NA few 13 TRBV5-1 CASSLESGDTQYF TGCGCCAGCAGCTTGGAAAGCGGCGATACGCAGTATTTT
TRBJ2-3 NA many 14 TRBV7-8 CASSLSGGLGTQYF TGTGCCAGCAGCTTAAGTGGGGGTCTAGGCACGCAGTATTTT
TRBJ1-1 TRBD1 many 13 TRBV18 CASSRDSNTEAFF TGTGCCAGCTCCCGGGACAGCAACACTGAAGCTTTCTTT
TRBJ2-7 NA many 10 TRBV7-9 CASASYEQYF TGTGCCAGCGCGTCCTACGAGCAGTACTTC
TRBJ2-3 NA NA 16 TRBV10-3 CAISRNTGPAADTQYF TGTGCCATCAGCCGGAACACCGGGCCCGCCGCAGATACGCAGTATTTT
TRBJ1-2 NA many 13 TRBV7-2 CASSPTLNYGYTF TGTGCCAGCAGCCCAACACTTAACTATGGCTACACCTTC
TRBJ2-3 NA many 12 TRBV25-1 CASIQGTDTQYF TGTGCCAGCATACAGGGCACAGATACGCAGTATTTT
TRBJ2-5 NA many 13 TRBV7-9 CASRRTEQETQYF TGTGCCAGCCGGCGGACCGAACAAGAGACCCAGTACTTC
TRBJ1-2 TRBD1 many 14 TRBV29-1 CSVELAGGDYGYTF TGCAGCGTTGAGCTCGCAGGGGGGGACTATGGCTACACCTTC
TRBJ1-2 TRBD1 many 13 TRBV12-3/TRBV12-4 CASSPTGGLRYTF TGTGCCAGCAGCCCAACAGGGGGACTACGCTACACCTTC
TRBJ1-5 NA many 15 TRBV4-1 CASSPRHVSNQPQHF TGCGCCAGCAGCCCCCGACACGTTAGCAATCAGCCCCAGCATTTT
TRBJ2-1 NA many 12 TRBV29-1 CSRGESYNEQFF TGCAGCCGGGGAGAAAGCTACAATGAGCAGTTCTTC
TRBJ2-3 NA many 17 TRBV30 CAWDKQGGTSSTDTQYF TGTGCCTGGGATAAACAAGGCGGAACCTCTAGCACAGATACGCAGTATTTT
TRBJ1-1 NA many 16 TRBV11-2 CASSHPRGTLNTEAFF TGTGCCAGCAGCCACCCCCGTGGGACTTTGAACACTGAAGCTTTCTTT
TRBJ2-7 NA many 15 TRBV12-3/TRBV12-4 CASSLRQGGSYEQYF TGTGCCAGCAGTTTGAGGCAGGGGGGATCCTACGAGCAGTACTTC
TRBJ2-7 TRBD2 many 18 TRBV4-2 CASSQGTGEGRGSYEQYF TGTGCCAGCAGCCAAGGTACTGGGGAGGGGCGAGGGTCCTACGAGCAGTACTTC
TRBJ2-7 NA many 14 TRBV19 CASSINRAAYEQYF TGTGCCAGTAGTATAAACAGGGCGGCCTACGAGCAGTACTTC
TRBJ2-2 NA many 17 TRBV11-2 CASSLDRYTGSAGELFF TGTGCCAGCAGCTTAGATCGCTATACCGGTTCAGCCGGGGAGCTGTTTTTT
TRBJ2-5 TRBD2 many 16 TRBV20-1 CSARAPTGGLVGTQYF TGCAGTGCTAGAGCCCCAACGGGGGGGCTGGTAGGGACCCAGTACTTC
TRBJ2-2 TRBD2 many 18 TRBV4-1 CASSQYRTSRTNTGELFF TGCGCCAGCAGCCAATATCGGACTAGCAGAACCAACACCGGGGAGCTGTTTTTT
TRBJ2-1 TRBD2 many 14 TRBV29-1 CSVATSGGHNEQFF TGCAGCGTTGCAACTAGCGGGGGCCACAATGAGCAGTTCTTC
TRBJ2-1 TRBD2 many 16 TRBV20-1 CSARDKAGGSYNEQFF TGCAGTGCTAGAGATAAAGCGGGGGGGAGTTACAATGAGCAGTTCTTC
TRBJ1-5 NA many 14 TRBV12-3/TRBV12-4 CASSFWGAGQPQHF TGTGCCAGCAGTTTTTGGGGGGCAGGCCAGCCCCAGCATTTT
TRBJ1-2 TRBD1 many 13 TRBV20-1 CSAPGRDSYGYTF TGCAGTGCCCCTGGCCGGGACAGCTATGGCTACACCTTC
TRBJ2-1 NA many 15 TRBV5-1 CASTFSGWGFNEQFF TGCGCCAGCACCTTCTCGGGATGGGGTTTCAATGAGCAGTTCTTC
TRBJ1-2 NA NA 15 TRBV5-8 CASSLRSPANYGYTF TGTGCCAGCAGCTTACGAAGTCCAGCTAACTATGGCTACACCTTC
TRBJ2-1 NA many 15 TRBV20-1 CSARDRARHYNEQFF TGCAGTGCTAGAGATCGGGCTAGACACTACAATGAGCAGTTCTTC
TRBJ2-5 TRBD1 many 16 TRBV9 CASSVGTGQVSETQYF TGTGCCAGCAGCGTAGGTACGGGACAGGTTTCTGAGACCCAGTACTTC
TRBJ2-1 TRBD1 NA 14 TRBV15 CATSMRTGDNEQFF TGTGCCACCAGCATGAGGACAGGGGACAATGAGCAGTTCTTC
TRBJ2-1 TRBD1 many 16 TRBV4-3 CASSQVDRGPYNEQFF TGCGCCAGCAGCCAAGTAGACAGGGGCCCCTACAATGAGCAGTTCTTC